This note documents a single TCR beta chain sequence. As yet, its antigen is unknown. This CDR3 comprises 16 residues. V was clipped by 3 bases and J by 4 bases, with 16 bases between them. Germline V CDR1 and CDR2: LNHDA, SQIVND (reference sequence). The entry originates in a study of T cell responses to AZD1222 COVID-19 vaccine. Study context: Recipients boosted at about 4 weeks or about 12 weeks are pooled. Study conclusions and caveats: Only six or seven AZD1222 recipients were seropositive at baseline. Donors skewed white British and female; clonal diversity was possibly underestimated. Repertoire collection took place solely once the T cell response had peaked.

Produced via immunoSEQ multiplex PCR; TCRdb's table is partial and in-frame only. The data show 100,000 or so clones, about 86% seen once. This clonotype was sampled from an adult in good health. The material sequenced was peripheral blood, taken on day 0 of AZD1222 vaccination. The chain recombines TRBV19 with TRBJ1-3, with D perhaps TRBD1 (6 bases). CDR3 sequence reads: CASSIFAGARGNTIYF. The CDR3 DNA follows: TGTGCCAGTAGTATTTTCGCAGGGGCCCGCGGAAACACCATATATTTT.